These 8 T cell receptor beta chains originate from one sample sequenced in a study of shared clonotypes between healthy human individuals. Clones were sequenced by immunoSEQ multiplex PCR, and TCRdb holds only the in-frame ones, with some missing. The top ten hold 0.36% of the sample, which has about 2.4 million clones, 93% seen once. Sequencing was done on a sample of naive CD4+ T cells from PBMCs. Subset specified: CD45RA+ positively selected. All receptors derive from a young man in good health. Some clones in this sample may be carry-over from other donors' samples.

This clone is a singleton in its sample. The rearrangement links TRBV18 to TRBJ1-5; D gene uncertain. Trimming left V 6 bases short and J 2 bases short, with 11 bases between. CDR1 and CDR2 from the germline V gene are KGHSH and LQKENI. CDR3 length: 14 residues. The CDR3 sequence: CASSLSQGNQPQHF. CDR3 DNA sequence: TGTGCCAGCTCCTTATCTCAGGGCAATCAGCCCCAGCATTTT.

This chain joins TRBV11-3 and TRBJ2-1, with 13 bases fitting TRBD2. V gave up 5 bases and J gave up 7 bases; unmatched junction bases: 5. Germline loops: CDR1 SGHNT, CDR2 YENEEA. CDR3 length: 15 residues. The CDR3 DNA sequence: TGTGCCAGCAGCCACGGGACTAGCGGGAAGAATGAGCAGTTCTTC. It is translated as CASSHGTSGKNEQFF.

The DNA of the CDR3 is TGCGCCAGCAGCTTAACAGGGGGCGTTGAAGCTTTCTTT. Protein sequence: CASSLTGGVEAFF. The chain employs TRBV5-1 and TRBJ1-1; 9 bases map to TRBD1. V lost 2 bases and J lost 7; bases outside the gene matches: 3. Per germline, CDR1 SGHRS and CDR2 YFSETQ. The CDR3 sequence is 13 residues long.

The V gene is TRBV6-6, the J gene TRBJ2-4; the match to TRBD1 covers 8 bases. The V gene's germline CDR1 is MNHNY and CDR2 SVGAGI (reference sequence). CDR3 length: 13 amino acids. The ends lost 7 bases at V and 9 bases at J; junction bases unmatched: 8. In nucleotides, the CDR3 is TGTGCCAGCACTGGACAGGGCGGCGGCATTCAGTACTTC. Amino acid sequence: CASTGQGGGIQYF.

V is TRBV28 and J is TRBJ1-1, with TRBD1 identical over 8 bases. CDR1 MDHEN and CDR2 SYDVKM come from the germline V gene. V was clipped by 6 bases and J by 10 bases; unmatched bases: 13. The CDR3 spans 14 residues. For the CDR3, the DNA is TGTGCCAGCAGCCCCGGGCAGGGGGCCGAACTAGCTTTCTTT. It encodes CASSPGQGAELAFF.

The chain recombines TRBV2 with TRBJ1-5, with 7 nucleotides matching TRBD1. Losses at the gene ends were 4 bases for V and 9 bases for J; bases not matched to a gene: 12. CDR1 SNHLY and CDR2 FYNNEI come from the germline V gene. The CDR3 consists of 15 residues. CDR3 coding DNA: TGTGCCAGCAGTGGTCAAGGGACAGCGTCATGGCCCCAGCATTTT. Its protein product is CASSGQGTASWPQHF.

This clone was seen only once. This chain joins TRBV30 and TRBJ1-4; D perhaps matches TRBD1 (5 bases). Per germline, CDR1 GTSNPN and CDR2 SVGIG (reference sequence). The CDR3 consists of 11 residues. Trimming removed 3 bases from V and 11 bases from J, with 10 bases in between. The CDR3: CAWRAGEKLFF. DNA of the CDR3: TGTGCCTGGAGGGCGGGGGAGAAACTGTTTTTT.

The rearrangement joins TRBV15 to TRBJ1-3; possible D gene TRBD1, 6 bases. The CDR3 is made up of 16 amino acids. V lost 5 bases and J 2 bases, leaving 16 bases between the germline ends. Germline-derived CDR1 and CDR2 are LNHNV and YYDKDF (reference sequence). The CDR3 spells CATSRQYRVPGNTIYF. The CDR3 DNA reads TGTGCCACCAGCCGACAATACAGGGTCCCTGGAAACACCATATATTTT.